These T cell receptor beta chains were read from a single sample in a study of preoperative IRX-2 immunotherapy in early breast cancer. TCRdb keeps only in-frame clones here, not all; method: immunoSEQ multiplex PCR. Here the sample spans more than 2,500 clones, about 80% being singletons. The sequenced sample was tumor tissue, obtained after IRX-2 immunotherapy. These TCRs come from a human donor with breast cancer. The CDR3 runs from the conserved cysteine through the conserved F or W. Fields, in order: V gene, clone size, J gene, D gene, CDR3 protein, CDR3 DNA. D genes are given only for firm matches. Only part of the rows carry a size: once, few, many, or a class if the clone is expanded.

>TRBV5-1|-|TRBJ2-5|TRBD2
CASSLPDTRRLAGEEETQYF
TGCGCCAGCAGCCTTCCAGACACCCGGCGACTAGCGGGGGAGGAAGAGACCCAGTACTTC
>TRBV15|-|TRBJ2-3|-
CATSRDKGVVAPQYF
TGTGCCACCAGCAGAGATAAGGGTGTAGTCGCTCCGCAGTATTTT
>TRBV7-1|-|TRBJ2-5|-
CASSQYSGNQETQYF
TGTGCCAGCAGCCAGTATAGCGGAAACCAAGAGACCCAGTACTTC
>TRBV19|few|TRBJ1-1|-
CASTHLGRLNTEAFF
TGTGCCAGTACCCACCTGGGGCGGTTGAACACTGAAGCTTTCTTT
>TRBV28|-|TRBJ1-1|-
CASSLVHLNTEAFF
TGTGCCAGCAGTTTAGTACACCTGAACACTGAAGCTTTCTTT
>TRBV18|-|TRBJ1-4|TRBD1
CASSPPDRHNEKLFF
TGTGCCAGCTCACCACCGGACAGGCATAATGAAAAACTGTTTTTT
>TRBV19|-|TRBJ1-3|-
CASSFRRSGNTIYF
TGTGCCAGTAGTTTCCGCCGCTCTGGAAACACCATATATTTT
>TRBV6-8|-|TRBJ2-7|TRBD2
CASRSLAGVYEQYF
TGTGCCAGCAGGTCCCTAGCGGGAGTCTACGAGCAGTACTTC
>TRBV11-3|-|TRBJ2-3|TRBD2
CASSQGRTGTSGGGNTQYF
TGTGCCAGCAGCCAAGGACGGACAGGGACTAGCGGAGGGGGGAATACGCAGTATTTT
>TRBV6-8|-|TRBJ2-3|-
CAISLVSTDTQYF
TGTGCCATCAGCCTGGTGAGCACAGATACGCAGTATTTT
>TRBV11-3|large|TRBJ2-7|-
CASSLAFGSSYEQYF
TGTGCCAGCAGCTTGGCGTTTGGGAGCTCCTACGAGCAGTACTTC
>TRBV19|-|TRBJ2-7|-
CASSITGESSYEQYF
TGTGCCAGTAGTATAACCGGGGAGAGCTCCTACGAGCAGTACTTC
>TRBV28|-|TRBJ1-2|TRBD1
CASSVDMGQINYGYTF
TGTGCCAGCAGTGTAGATATGGGACAGATTAACTATGGCTACACCTTC
>TRBV7-1|-|TRBJ2-1|-
CASSLTQLYNEQFF
TGTGCCAGCAGCTTAACGCAGCTCTACAATGAGCAGTTCTTC
>TRBV30|-|TRBJ1-1|-
CAWAVQEHTEAFF
TGTGCCTGGGCGGTTCAGGAACATACTGAAGCTTTCTTT
>TRBV29-1|-|TRBJ2-7|TRBD2
CSVHGAAGAYEQYF
TGCAGCGTCCATGGGGCAGCGGGGGCCTACGAGCAGTACTTC
>TRBV6-8|-|TRBJ2-6|-
CASSYGRPSGANVLTF
TGTGCCAGCAGTTACGGACGGCCCTCTGGGGCCAACGTCCTGACTTTC
>TRBV28|-|TRBJ2-3|TRBD2
CASSFYFLGGIEAESTDTQYF
TGTGCCAGCAGTTTTTATTTCTTGGGAGGGATCGAAGCGGAATCCACAGATACGCAGTATTTT
>TRBV6-8|-|TRBJ1-5|TRBD1
CASRGGQGNQPQHF
TGTGCCAGCAGGGGGGGACAGGGCAATCAGCCCCAGCATTTT
>TRBV14|-|TRBJ2-1|TRBD2
CASSQIGLAGDKEQFF
TGTGCCAGCAGCCAGATAGGGCTAGCGGGAGATAAGGAGCAGTTCTTC
>TRBV11-3|medium-sized|TRBJ2-1|TRBD2
CASSVRGGLAGVNEQFF
TGTGCCAGCAGCGTAAGAGGGGGACTAGCGGGTGTGAATGAGCAGTTCTTC
>TRBV18|few|TRBJ2-4|-
CASSPRDKGAKNIQYF
TGTGCCAGCTCACCCCGGGACAAGGGAGCCAAAAACATTCAGTACTTC
>TRBV12-5|-|TRBJ2-1|TRBD2
CATTSGHYNEQFF
TGTGCCACGACTAGCGGCCACTACAATGAGCAGTTCTTC
>TRBV5-8|-|TRBJ1-1|-
CASRTKWNTEAFF
TGTGCCAGCAGGACGAAGTGGAACACTGAAGCTTTCTTT